This is a list of T cell receptor beta chains from one sample in a study of early T cells in non-severe SARS-CoV-2 infection. MiXCR, applied by TCRdb to the 5' RACE reads, yields one record per CDR3 protein. The repertoire includes some 100,000 distinct CDR3 sequences, roughly 15% of them detected once, and 0.58% sits in the top ten. The source material was whole blood. Receptor source: an adult who was a healthcare worker with PCR-confirmed SARS-CoV-2 infection or an uninfected control (not recorded which). Each CDR3 is given with its conserved first and last residue. D genes are given only for firm matches. Only part of the rows carry a size: once, few, many, or a class if the clone is expanded.

v_gene: TRBV4-1
abundance: many
d_gene: -
j_gene: TRBJ1-5
CDR3nt: TGCGCCAGCAGCCAGGCTAAGACAGACTATAGCAATCAGCCCCAGCATTTT
CDR3aa: CASSQAKTDYSNQPQHF

v_gene: TRBV29-1
abundance: -
d_gene: -
j_gene: TRBJ2-3
CDR3nt: TGCAGCGTTGGGGGCAGGAACACAGATACGCAGTATTTT
CDR3aa: CSVGGRNTDTQYF

v_gene: TRBV5-4
abundance: -
d_gene: -
j_gene: TRBJ2-3
CDR3nt: TGTGCCAGCAGCTCGGGATATACGCAGTATTTT
CDR3aa: CASSSGYTQYF

v_gene: TRBV10-1
abundance: -
d_gene: TRBD2
j_gene: TRBJ2-1
CDR3nt: TGCGCCAGCAGTGACCCCGGACTAGCGGGGGGGGATGAGCAGTTCTTC
CDR3aa: CASSDPGLAGGDEQFF

v_gene: TRBV5-1
abundance: -
d_gene: TRBD1
j_gene: TRBJ2-6
CDR3nt: TGCGCCAGCAGCTTGGTCGCAGGGGGTATAGCTGGGGCCAACGTCCTGACTTTC
CDR3aa: CASSLVAGGIAGANVLTF

v_gene: TRBV13
abundance: few
d_gene: -
j_gene: TRBJ2-1
CDR3nt: TGTGCCAGCAGCCTGGGGCTAGCGTACAATGAGCAGTTCTTC
CDR3aa: CASSLGLAYNEQFF

v_gene: TRBV20-1
abundance: many
d_gene: TRBD1
j_gene: TRBJ2-2
CDR3nt: TGCAGTGCTCGGACAGGGTCGTCCGGGGAGCTGTTTTTT
CDR3aa: CSARTGSSGELFF

v_gene: TRBV6-2/TRBV6-3
abundance: -
d_gene: TRBD2
j_gene: TRBJ2-3
CDR3nt: TGTGCCAGCAGTTACTCGACGGGGGGTCCCACAGATACGCAGTATTTT
CDR3aa: CASSYSTGGPTDTQYF

v_gene: TRBV7-3
abundance: -
d_gene: -
j_gene: TRBJ2-3
CDR3nt: TGTGCCAGCAGCCCGGGTCTTAGCACAGATACGCAGTATTTT
CDR3aa: CASSPGLSTDTQYF

v_gene: TRBV2
abundance: few
d_gene: TRBD2
j_gene: TRBJ2-1
CDR3nt: TGTGCCAGCAGTAACGGGGGGACCGGAGTACTCGATGAGCAGTTCTTC
CDR3aa: CASSNGGTGVLDEQFF

v_gene: TRBV2
abundance: few
d_gene: -
j_gene: TRBJ2-1
CDR3nt: TGTGCCAGCAGTAACACAGGGTGGAATGAGCAGTTCTTC
CDR3aa: CASSNTGWNEQFF

v_gene: TRBV7-2
abundance: many
d_gene: TRBD2
j_gene: TRBJ2-5
CDR3nt: TGTGCCAGCAGCCTGGGACTAGCGGGGACCCAAGAGACCCAGTACTTC
CDR3aa: CASSLGLAGTQETQYF

v_gene: TRBV29-1
abundance: -
d_gene: -
j_gene: TRBJ1-4
CDR3nt: TGCAGCGACACAGACGCAACTAATGAAAAACTGTTTTTT
CDR3aa: CSDTDATNEKLFF

v_gene: TRBV14
abundance: -
d_gene: -
j_gene: TRBJ2-3
CDR3nt: TGTGCCAGCAGCCACTCTGATACGCAGTATTTT
CDR3aa: CASSHSDTQYF

v_gene: TRBV30
abundance: few
d_gene: -
j_gene: TRBJ1-5
CDR3nt: TGTGCCTGGAGCCAGGGGACGTATAGCAATCAGCCCCAGCATTTT
CDR3aa: CAWSQGTYSNQPQHF

v_gene: TRBV10-3
abundance: -
d_gene: -
j_gene: TRBJ2-3
CDR3nt: TGTGCCATCAGGGGACCGCTATCAGGAGATACGCAGTATTTT
CDR3aa: CAIRGPLSGDTQYF

v_gene: TRBV24-1
abundance: -
d_gene: -
j_gene: TRBJ2-6
CDR3nt: TGTGCCACCAGTGATTCGGGGGCTGGGGCCAACGTCCTGACTTTC
CDR3aa: CATSDSGAGANVLTF

v_gene: TRBV5-1
abundance: many
d_gene: TRBD2
j_gene: TRBJ2-3
CDR3nt: TGCGCCAGCAGCTTGGCCTTGACTAGCGGTAGAACGCAGTATTTT
CDR3aa: CASSLALTSGRTQYF

v_gene: TRBV6-5
abundance: -
d_gene: -
j_gene: TRBJ1-2
CDR3nt: TGTGCCAGCAGTTACTCTAGGGTTCACTATGGCTACACCTTC
CDR3aa: CASSYSRVHYGYTF

v_gene: TRBV5-1
abundance: -
d_gene: TRBD1
j_gene: TRBJ2-2
CDR3nt: TGCGCCAGCAGCTTTTTTGGGACAGGGACGAACACCGGGGAGCTGTTTTTT
CDR3aa: CASSFFGTGTNTGELFF

v_gene: TRBV7-9
abundance: many
d_gene: -
j_gene: TRBJ1-4
CDR3nt: TGTGCCAGCAGCTTATCAGGGAGCGGTGAAAAACTGTTTTTT
CDR3aa: CASSLSGSGEKLFF

v_gene: TRBV5-1
abundance: -
d_gene: -
j_gene: TRBJ2-5
CDR3nt: TGCGCCAGCAGCACGGACACGGTGCGAGAGACCCAGTACTTC
CDR3aa: CASSTDTVRETQYF

v_gene: TRBV6-5
abundance: few
d_gene: TRBD1
j_gene: TRBJ2-4
CDR3nt: TGTGCCAGCAGTGGACAGGGGGCAAACATTCAGTACTTC
CDR3aa: CASSGQGANIQYF

v_gene: TRBV27
abundance: many
d_gene: -
j_gene: TRBJ1-5
CDR3nt: TGTGCCAGCAGTTTACGGCGGTTTGGCAATCAGCCCCAGCATTTT
CDR3aa: CASSLRRFGNQPQHF

v_gene: TRBV20-1
abundance: many
d_gene: -
j_gene: TRBJ1-2
CDR3nt: TGCAGTGCTAGAGCCGGGGCCATCTATGGCTACACCTTC
CDR3aa: CSARAGAIYGYTF

v_gene: TRBV5-1
abundance: many
d_gene: -
j_gene: TRBJ1-4
CDR3nt: TGCGCCAGCAGTCGCACGTTCGGCGAAAAACTGTTTTTT
CDR3aa: CASSRTFGEKLFF

v_gene: TRBV29-1
abundance: -
d_gene: TRBD1
j_gene: TRBJ2-2
CDR3nt: TGCAGCGCAGGGGGCGTTGGAACCGGGGAGCTGTTTTTT
CDR3aa: CSAGGVGTGELFF

v_gene: TRBV11-2
abundance: -
d_gene: -
j_gene: TRBJ2-3
CDR3nt: TGTGCCAGCAGCTTACCGACAGGCTGGACAGATACGCAGTATTTT
CDR3aa: CASSLPTGWTDTQYF

v_gene: TRBV12-3/TRBV12-4
abundance: few
d_gene: -
j_gene: TRBJ1-1
CDR3nt: TGTGCCAGCAGAGGTTGGGGGAACACTGAAGCTTTCTTT
CDR3aa: CASRGWGNTEAFF

v_gene: TRBV12-3/TRBV12-4
abundance: -
d_gene: TRBD2
j_gene: TRBJ2-1
CDR3nt: TGTGCCAGCGCCGGGGGAGGGTCATCCTACAATGAGCAGTTCTTC
CDR3aa: CASAGGGSSYNEQFF

v_gene: TRBV18
abundance: many
d_gene: TRBD2
j_gene: TRBJ2-5
CDR3nt: TGTGCCAGCTCACCACCAGCGGGGGGGCCTGCACAAGAGACCCAGTACTTC
CDR3aa: CASSPPAGGPAQETQYF

v_gene: TRBV29-1
abundance: few
d_gene: -
j_gene: TRBJ1-5
CDR3nt: TGCAGCGTTGCGCGGCCCCAGCATTTT
CDR3aa: CSVARPQHF

v_gene: TRBV5-6
abundance: many
d_gene: -
j_gene: TRBJ2-2
CDR3nt: TGTGCCAGCAGCTTGACGGGCATGAACACCGGGGAGCTGTTTTTT
CDR3aa: CASSLTGMNTGELFF

v_gene: TRBV2
abundance: -
d_gene: -
j_gene: TRBJ1-6
CDR3nt: TGTGCCAGCAGCGTTAGGGGGACTAATTCACCCCTCCACTTT
CDR3aa: CASSVRGTNSPLHF

v_gene: TRBV20-1
abundance: few
d_gene: -
j_gene: TRBJ2-5
CDR3nt: TGCAGTGCCCTGCCGGCGGAGGAGACCCAGTACTTC
CDR3aa: CSALPAEETQYF

v_gene: TRBV7-6
abundance: -
d_gene: TRBD2
j_gene: TRBJ2-5
CDR3nt: TGTGCCAGCAGCCCCAGCTGGTGGGGGGGCCAAGAGACCCAGTACTTC
CDR3aa: CASSPSWWGGQETQYF

v_gene: TRBV6-1
abundance: -
d_gene: TRBD1
j_gene: TRBJ2-3
CDR3nt: TGTGCCAGCAGTGAACCTCTGACAGGGATTGGCACAGATACGCAGTATTTT
CDR3aa: CASSEPLTGIGTDTQYF

v_gene: TRBV7-8
abundance: -
d_gene: -
j_gene: TRBJ1-6
CDR3nt: TGTGCCAGCAGCTTATCAAATAATTCACCCCTCCACTTT
CDR3aa: CASSLSNNSPLHF

v_gene: TRBV29-1
abundance: many
d_gene: -
j_gene: TRBJ2-2
CDR3nt: TGCAGCGTTGGGGGAACCGGGGAGCTGTTTTTT
CDR3aa: CSVGGTGELFF

v_gene: TRBV12-3/TRBV12-4
abundance: few
d_gene: -
j_gene: TRBJ2-5
CDR3nt: TGTGCCAGCAGTTTAAGACGGAGCCAAGAGACCCAGTACTTC
CDR3aa: CASSLRRSQETQYF

v_gene: TRBV9
abundance: -
d_gene: TRBD2
j_gene: TRBJ2-1
CDR3nt: TGTGCCAGCAGCGTAGAGGGGACTAGCCCTCATGAGCAGTTCTTC
CDR3aa: CASSVEGTSPHEQFF

v_gene: TRBV7-7
abundance: many
d_gene: -
j_gene: TRBJ1-3
CDR3nt: TGTGCCAAGGGCGGAGCCCGCTCTGGAAACACCATATATTTT
CDR3aa: CAKGGARSGNTIYF

v_gene: TRBV6-1
abundance: -
d_gene: -
j_gene: TRBJ2-6
CDR3nt: TGTGCCAGCAGTGAATCGGCAGAGACCTTCTCTGGGGCCAACGTCCTGACTTTC
CDR3aa: CASSESAETFSGANVLTF

v_gene: TRBV6-1
abundance: few
d_gene: TRBD1
j_gene: TRBJ1-1
CDR3nt: TGTGCCAGCAGTGATGGTGAGAGGGGGCTTTTAGCTTTCTTT
CDR3aa: CASSDGERGLLAFF

v_gene: TRBV3-1
abundance: -
d_gene: -
j_gene: TRBJ1-1
CDR3nt: TGTGCCAGCAGAAATTACAGGGCGAGGCTAACTGAAGCTTTCTTT
CDR3aa: CASRNYRARLTEAFF

v_gene: TRBV6-6
abundance: -
d_gene: -
j_gene: TRBJ1-3
CDR3nt: TGTGCCAGCAGTGGCCGAGGGGGGGCGTATTTT
CDR3aa: CASSGRGGAYF

v_gene: TRBV4-2
abundance: many
d_gene: -
j_gene: TRBJ1-2
CDR3nt: TGTGCCAGCAGCCAAGACACAGTGTTGTTGGGCCCTGACTATGGCTACACCTTC
CDR3aa: CASSQDTVLLGPDYGYTF

v_gene: TRBV20-1
abundance: few
d_gene: TRBD1
j_gene: TRBJ1-6
CDR3nt: TGCAGTGCTTGGACCCTTGGGACAGGGGTAGGTTCACCCCTCCACTTT
CDR3aa: CSAWTLGTGVGSPLHF

v_gene: TRBV4-1
abundance: -
d_gene: -
j_gene: TRBJ1-6
CDR3nt: TGCGCCAGCAGCCAGAACTGGGGTTCACCCCTCCACTTT
CDR3aa: CASSQNWGSPLHF

v_gene: TRBV6-6
abundance: many
d_gene: -
j_gene: TRBJ1-5
CDR3nt: TGTGCCAGCAGTTACGCCCGGAGGCCAGAGGGTGGGCCCCAGCATTTT
CDR3aa: CASSYARRPEGGPQHF

v_gene: TRBV21-1
abundance: few
d_gene: -
j_gene: TRBJ1-1
CDR3nt: TGTGCCAGCAGCACCAGACAGGGACAAAAGGGCACTGAAGCTTTCTTT
CDR3aa: CASSTRQGQKGTEAFF